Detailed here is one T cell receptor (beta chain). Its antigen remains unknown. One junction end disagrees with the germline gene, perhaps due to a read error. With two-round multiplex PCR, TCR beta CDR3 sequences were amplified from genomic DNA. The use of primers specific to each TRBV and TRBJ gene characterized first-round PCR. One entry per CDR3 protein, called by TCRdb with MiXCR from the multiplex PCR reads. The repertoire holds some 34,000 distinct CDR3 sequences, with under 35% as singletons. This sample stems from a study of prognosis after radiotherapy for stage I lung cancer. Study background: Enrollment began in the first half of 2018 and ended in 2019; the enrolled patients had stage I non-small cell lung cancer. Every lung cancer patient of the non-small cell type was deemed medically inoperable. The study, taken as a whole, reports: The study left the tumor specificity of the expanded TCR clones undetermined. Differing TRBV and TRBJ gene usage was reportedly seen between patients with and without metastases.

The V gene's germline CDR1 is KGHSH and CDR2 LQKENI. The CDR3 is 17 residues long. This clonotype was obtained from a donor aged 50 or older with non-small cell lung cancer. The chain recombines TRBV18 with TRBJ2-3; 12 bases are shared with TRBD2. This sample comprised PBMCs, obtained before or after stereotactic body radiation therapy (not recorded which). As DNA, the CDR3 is TGTGCCAGCTCACTAACCCTACTAGCGGGGGGCACAGATACGCAGTCTTTT. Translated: CASSLTLLAGGTDTQSF.